The TCR beta chain under discussion was sequenced for a study of T-cell reconstitution after alpha-beta-depleted transplantation in children. During its preparation, the TCRbeta library received unique molecular identifiers. TCRdb reprocessed the PCR reads via MiXCR and lists one record per CDR3 protein. The sample includes hundreds of thousands of distinct CDR3 sequences, 8% to 11% of them seen just once. This clonotype was counted at least ten times. Trimming at V came to 1 base and at J to 4 bases, leaving 4 bases not matched to a gene. Germline CDR1 and CDR2: LNHNV and YYDKDF (reference sequence). The CDR3 contains 15 residues.

This rearrangement joins TRBV15 to TRBJ2-5; TRBD2 matches at 9 bases. The clonotype was recovered from a child aged 2-15 years with inherited bone marrow failure, due to receive a stem cell transplant. The sample in question was PBMCs, obtained before TCRalphabeta/CD19-depleted stem cell transplant. CDR3 sequence: CATSRVAGGLETQYF. Written as DNA, the CDR3 is TGTGCCACCAGCAGAGTTGCGGGAGGGCTAGAGACCCAGTACTTC.